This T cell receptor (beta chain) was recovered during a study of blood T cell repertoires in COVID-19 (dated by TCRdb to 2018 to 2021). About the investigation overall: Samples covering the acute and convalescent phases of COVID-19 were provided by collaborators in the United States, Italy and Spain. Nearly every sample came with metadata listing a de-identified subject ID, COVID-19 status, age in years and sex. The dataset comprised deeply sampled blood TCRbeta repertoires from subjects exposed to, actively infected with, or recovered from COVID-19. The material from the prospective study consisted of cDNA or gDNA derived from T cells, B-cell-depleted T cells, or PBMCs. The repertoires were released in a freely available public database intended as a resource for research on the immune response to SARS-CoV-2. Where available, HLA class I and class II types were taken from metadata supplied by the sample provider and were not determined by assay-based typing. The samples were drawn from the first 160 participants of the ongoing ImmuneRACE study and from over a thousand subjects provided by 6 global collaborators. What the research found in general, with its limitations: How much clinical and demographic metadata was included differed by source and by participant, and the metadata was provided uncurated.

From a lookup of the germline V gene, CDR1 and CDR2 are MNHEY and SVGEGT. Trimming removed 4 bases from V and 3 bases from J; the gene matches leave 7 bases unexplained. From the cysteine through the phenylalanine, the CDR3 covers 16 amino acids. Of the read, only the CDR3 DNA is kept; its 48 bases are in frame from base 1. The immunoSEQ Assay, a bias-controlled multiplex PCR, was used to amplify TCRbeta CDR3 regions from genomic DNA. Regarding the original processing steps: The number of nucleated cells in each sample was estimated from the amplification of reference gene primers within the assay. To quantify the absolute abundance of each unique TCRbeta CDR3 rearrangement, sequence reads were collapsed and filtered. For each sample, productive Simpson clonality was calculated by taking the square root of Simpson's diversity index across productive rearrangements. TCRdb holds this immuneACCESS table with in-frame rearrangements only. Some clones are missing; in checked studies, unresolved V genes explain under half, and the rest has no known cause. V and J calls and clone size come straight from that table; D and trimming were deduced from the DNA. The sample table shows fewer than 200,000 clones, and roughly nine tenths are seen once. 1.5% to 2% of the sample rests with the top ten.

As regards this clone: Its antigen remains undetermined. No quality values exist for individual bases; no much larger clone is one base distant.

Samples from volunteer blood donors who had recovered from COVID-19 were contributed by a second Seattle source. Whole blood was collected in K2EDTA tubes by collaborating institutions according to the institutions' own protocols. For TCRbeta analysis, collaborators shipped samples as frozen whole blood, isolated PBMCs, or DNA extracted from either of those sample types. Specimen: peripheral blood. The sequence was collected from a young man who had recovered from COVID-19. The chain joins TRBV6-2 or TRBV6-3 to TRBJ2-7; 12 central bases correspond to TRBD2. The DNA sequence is TGTGCCAGCAGTTCCCTTCCGACTAGCGGGAGCTACGAGCAGTACTTC. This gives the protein CASSSLPTSGSYEQYF.